The next 4 T cell receptor beta chains were all read from a single sample in a study of siplizumab effects on memory and regulatory T cells. TCRdb keeps only in-frame clones here, not all; method: immunoSEQ multiplex PCR. The data show some 15,000 clones, with about 49% seen just once and 7.5% to 10% held by the top ten. Antigen specificity for these receptors is unknown. As described, mixed lymphocyte reaction cells underwent coculture at 37°C for a duration of over 5 days. The sample taken for sequencing was CFSE-low (dividing) CD4+ T cells sorted from an allogeneic mixed lymphocyte reaction. The receptors come from a human donor in good health; the cells came from an allogeneic mixed lymphocyte reaction.

This chain joins TRBV18 and TRBJ2-7; TRBD1 matches 10 bases. The CDR3 consists of 13 residues. The V segment lost 5 bases and the J segment 3 bases; nucleotides outside the gene matches: 1. Germline values: CDR1 KGHSH, CDR2 LQKENI. CDR3 residues: CASSRDRGYEQYF. The CDR3 coding sequence is TGTGCCAGCTCAAGGGACAGGGGCTACGAGCAGTACTTC.

V usage is TRBV19 and J usage is TRBJ1-5; the D gene is possibly TRBD1 (5 bases). Germline assignment: CDR1 LNHDA and CDR2 SQIVND (reference sequence). This CDR3 is built from 14 residues. V was shortened by 4 bases and J by 6 bases, with 13 bases between the two germline ends. CDR3 sequence reads: CASSRMGGFQPQHF. CDR3 bases: TGTGCCAGTAGTAGGATGGGGGGGTTTCAGCCCCAGCATTTT.

CDR3 coding DNA: TGTGCCAGCGGTGGGACAGTTGAAAAACTGTTTTTT. Its translation: CASGGTVEKLFF. This chain joins TRBV27 and TRBJ1-4; 7 bases match TRBD1. Germline V lookup: CDR1 MNHEY, CDR2 SMNVEV (reference sequence). The CDR3 contains 12 residues. V lost 8 bases to trimming and J lost 7 bases; unmatched junction nucleotides: 4.

The rearrangement uses TRBV5-6 and TRBJ2-7, with D perhaps TRBD1 or TRBD2 (5 bases each). Deletions cut 1 base from V and 4 bases from J, with 9 bases between. CDR1 and CDR2 (germline): SGHDT, YYEEEE. The CDR3 spans 13 residues. The chain's CDR3 is CASSLSGPYEQYF. The CDR3 region has the DNA TGTGCCAGCAGCTTGTCGGGACCGTACGAGCAGTACTTC.